The sequence of this T cell receptor beta chain was determined in a study of blood T cell repertoires in COVID-19. Across the whole study: There were acute and convalescent COVID-19 samples, and they came from the United States, Italy and Spain. T cells, B-cell-depleted T cells, or PBMCs provided the cDNA or gDNA that served as material.

The CDR3 runs 12 residues. Germline CDR1 is MDHEN and CDR2 is SYDVKM. Trimming cost V 6 bases and J 4 bases, with 9 bases left between them. Sequencing was performed with immunoSEQ multiplex PCR; in TCRdb, only in-frame clones are kept and a portion is missing. This sample has some 110,000 clones, with just over 90% found just once. The sequenced material came from peripheral blood. The clonotype originates from a human donor with active COVID-19. The donor label of this sample is uncertain. V gene TRBV28 combines with J gene TRBJ1-1; the D is unclear. The CDR3 is CASSFRLTEAFF. The CDR3 nucleotides read TGTGCCAGCAGCTTCCGTCTCACTGAAGCTTTCTTT. The complete variable domain, with remaining parts taken from reference TRBV28 and TRBJ1-1, reads DVKVTQSSRYLVKRTGEKVFLECVQDMDHENMFWYRQDPGLGLRLIYFSYDVKMKEKGDIPEGYSVSREKKERFSLILESASTNQTSMYLCASSFRLTEAFFGQGTRLTVV.